One and the same sample provided the 30 T cell receptor beta chains below, sequenced in a study of blood T cells in healthy people across ages. Primed by a sample-barcoded 5' primer and a J-beta primer mix, a second PCR proceeded for roughly 7 to 12 cycles. TCRdb reprocessed the 5' RACE reads with MiXCR, giving one entry per CDR3 protein. The profile covers about 730,000 distinct CDR3 sequences, with about 42% appearing a single time and 20% to 25% taken by the ten largest. The sequencing sample was made of blood. Receptor source: a woman aged 55-70 years in good health.

Ten or more counts support this clonotype. V is TRBV5-1 and J is TRBJ2-5; 10 nucleotides line up with TRBD2. The CDR3 extends over 16 amino acids. V lost 4 bases to trimming and J lost 7 bases; unmatched junction nucleotides: 13. Germline V gene data show CDR1 as SGHRS and CDR2 as YFSETQ. CDR3 nucleotides: TGCGCCAGCAGCGCCTTCGCAGCGGGAGGGCCCGTGACCCAGTACTTC. It is translated as CASSAFAAGGPVTQYF.

CDR3 bases: TGTGCCAGCAGTGGAGAGGGGAACACCTTC. Its protein is CASSGEGNTF. This chain uses TRBV6-1 with TRBJ1-2, with a possible D match to TRBD1 (5 bases). The V and J ends lost 4 bases and 12 bases respectively, with 9 bases between them. This CDR3 is built from 10 residues. Germline assignment: CDR1 MNHNS and CDR2 SASEGT.

The V gene is TRBV5-1, the J gene TRBJ2-1, with D maybe TRBD2 (5 bases). The DNA end favors TRBJ2-7, so the J call may be wrong. The CDR3 runs to 12 residues. Germline CDR1 and CDR2: SGHRS and YFSETQ. CDR3 loop: CASSRGNNEQYF. In DNA form, the CDR3 reads TGCGCCAGCAGCCGGGGAAACAATGAGCAGTACTTC.

This clonotype was observed at least ten times. The chain has TRBV4-3 and TRBJ2-4; TRBD1 aligns across 10 bases. V was clipped by 1 base and J by 0 bases; unmatched bases: 0. The germline gives CDR1 LGHNA, CDR2 YSLEER. The CDR3 extends over 16 amino acids. The CDR3 loop is CASSQGQGAAKNIQYF. The CDR3 region has the DNA TGCGCCAGCAGCCAAGGACAGGGGGCAGCCAAAAACATTCAGTACTTC.

This clonotype was observed once. The DNA of the CDR3 is TGTGCCACCAGCAGAGTGATGGGAGGTACTAGCAATCAGCCCCAGCATTTT. Its translation is CATSRVMGGTSNQPQHF. The V gene is TRBV15, the J gene TRBJ1-5; unclear D gene. V lost 1 base to trimming and J lost 0 bases, with 13 bases between them. Per germline, CDR1 LNHNV and CDR2 YYDKDF (reference sequence). CDR3 length: 17 amino acids.

As for this clonotype: This may stem from a read error, because a much larger clone lies one nucleotide away. The V and J genes are TRBV7-3 and TRBJ2-1; the D gene is possibly TRBD2 (5 bases). This CDR3 is 13 amino acids long. The V gene's germline CDR1 is SGHTA and CDR2 FQGTGA. CDR3 in DNA: TGTGCCAGCAGCGTAACGGGGTACAATGAGCAGTTCTTC. It codes for CASSVTGYNEQFF.

The V gene is TRBV3-1, the J gene TRBJ2-4, with 7 bases lining up with TRBD1. The germline V gene has CDR1 LGHDT and CDR2 YNNKEL (reference sequence). The CDR3 is made up of 14 amino acids. J gave up 15 bases and V 4 bases, and 15 bases lay outside the gene matches. The CDR3 nucleotides are TGTGCCAGCAGCCTCGGGACAGATCCTACTCTGGGGTACTTC. Protein: CASSLGTDPTLGYF.

The V and J genes are TRBV2 and TRBJ1-4, with D possibly being TRBD1 (5 bases). The CDR3 has 14 residues. Germline V gene sequence: CDR1 SNHLY, CDR2 FYNNEI. Trimming removed 3 bases from V and 8 bases from J, with 13 bases in between. DNA of the CDR3: TGTGCCAGCAGTGAGGGCGACAGTTGGGAAAAACTGTTTTTT. It codes for CASSEGDSWEKLFF. The variable domain in full, with the rest retrieved from reference TRBV2 and TRBJ1-4, is EPEVTQTPSHQVTQMGQEVILRCVPISNHLYFYWYRQILGQKVEFLVSFYNNEISEKSEIFDDQFSVERPDGSNFTLKIRSTKLEDSAMYFCASSEGDSWEKLFFGSGTQLSVL.

Only a few counts were recorded for this clonotype. The chain couples TRBV20-1 to TRBJ2-3, with 8 bases that match TRBD2. This CDR3 has 13 amino acids. The germline CDR1 and CDR2 sequences are DFQATT and SNEGSKA (reference sequence). The junction had 0 bases not matched to a gene; V was cut back by 3 bases and J by 1 base. The CDR3 DNA sequence: TGCAGTGCTAGCGGGGGGGGCACAGATACGCAGTATTTT. Translating gives CSASGGGTDTQYF.

In this sample, this clonotype turned up a few times. V usage is TRBV10-3 and J usage is TRBJ1-6, with D maybe TRBD1 (6 bases). From germline, CDR1 is ENHRY and CDR2 SYGVKD. With 7 bases removed from V and 2 bases from J, the gap between germline ends came to 9 bases. There are 14 residues in the CDR3. CDR3 in DNA: TGTGCCATCAAAGGGGACACCTATAATTCACCCCTCCACTTT. Residues: CAIKGDTYNSPLHF.

The chain joins TRBV20-1 to TRBJ2-5, with 7 bases lining up with TRBD1. This CDR3 is 15 amino acids long. CDR1 and CDR2 (germline): DFQATT, SNEGSKA (reference sequence). Germline trimming cut 2 bases from V and 4 bases from J; bases unmatched to any gene: 10. The CDR3 DNA follows: TGCAGTGCTAGACCGACTCCACAGGGGCCAGAGACCCAGTACTTC. Amino acid sequence: CSARPTPQGPETQYF.

This clonotype has only a few counts. The genes are TRBV28 and TRBJ2-1; 12 bases are a match to TRBD2. CDR1 is MDHEN, CDR2 SYDVKM, per germline. V was clipped by 5 bases and J by 5 bases; unmatched bases: 10. This CDR3 is built from 17 residues. CDR3 in amino acids: CASSPFRTSGTNNEQFF. CDR3 bases: TGTGCCAGCAGTCCGTTTCGGACTAGCGGGACCAACAATGAGCAGTTCTTC.

This chain connects TRBV7-9 to TRBJ2-7; 9 bases fit TRBD2. Germline V gene sequence: CDR1 SEHNR, CDR2 FQNEAQ (reference sequence). CDR3 length equals 15 residues. After removal of 4 bases from V and 7 bases from J, the junction contained 11 bases not matched to a gene. CDR3 DNA: TGTGCCAGCAGCTCCCGGACTAGCGCCATTAGAGAGCAGTACTTC. Protein sequence: CASSSRTSAIREQYF.

This clonotype was found a few times. This chain links TRBV23-1 with TRBJ1-6, with D possibly being TRBD1 (5 bases). TRBV23-1 is reported as an ORF; its role is uncertain. Trimming stripped 7 bases from V and 6 bases from J, with 16 bases between. CDR3 size: 15 residues. This CDR3 is CASTTDNAFNSPLHF. As DNA, the CDR3 is TGCGCCAGCACTACGGACAACGCCTTTAATTCACCCCTCCACTTT.

This sequence joins TRBV27 and TRBJ1-1; D possibly corresponds to TRBD1 (5 bases). CDR3 size: 16 residues. The germline V and J ends were trimmed by 0 bases and 0 bases, with 11 bases remaining between them. CDR1 is MNHEY and CDR2 is SMNVEV in the germline V gene (reference sequence). This chain's CDR3 is CASSLSTLRVNTEAFF. DNA for the CDR3: TGTGCCAGCAGTTTATCGACCCTCAGGGTGAACACTGAAGCTTTCTTT.

The CDR3: CASSEFGGGITDTQYF. The CDR3 DNA reads TGTGCCAGCAGTGAATTTGGGGGAGGGATCACAGATACGCAGTATTTT. This chain links TRBV2 with TRBJ2-3; 7 bases map to TRBD2. The CDR3 has 16 residues. The V gene's germline CDR1 is SNHLY and CDR2 FYNNEI. J gave up 2 bases and V 2 bases, and 7 bases lay outside the gene matches.

This rearrangement joins TRBV5-6 to TRBJ2-1; 7 bases are a match to TRBD2. CDR1 and CDR2 (germline): SGHDT, YYEEEE. The CDR3 spans 15 residues. J was trimmed by 10 bases and V by 5 bases; bases with no gene match: 15. The CDR3 reads CASRTTSEGRGEQFF. The CDR3, as DNA: TGTGCCAGCAGGACCACTAGCGAGGGAAGAGGGGAGCAGTTCTTC.

J is TRBJ2-5 and V is TRBV2; no clear D. The CDR3 loop spans 14 amino acids. The V gene's germline CDR1 is SNHLY and CDR2 FYNNEI. V lost 3 bases to trimming and J lost 7 bases, with 15 bases between them. The CDR3 protein is CASSDSDTAATQYF. CDR3 bases: TGTGCCAGCAGTGATAGTGACACCGCCGCGACCCAGTACTTC.

The J gene is TRBJ2-7, the V gene TRBV3-1; tentatively, D is TRBD1 (6 bases). The end of the DNA fits TRBJ2-5 better, so the J call may be wrong. Germline V lookup: CDR1 LGHDT, CDR2 YNNKEL (reference sequence). The CDR3 has 14 amino acids. Here the CDR3 reads CASSPTGMERTQYF. CDR3 nucleotides: TGTGCCAGCAGCCCGACAGGAATGGAGAGGACCCAGTACTTC.

In its sample, this clonotype was seen a few times. This rearrangement joins TRBV6-1 to TRBJ1-2, with TRBD1 identical over 7 bases. CDR3 size: 14 residues. CDR1 MNHNS and CDR2 SASEGT come from the germline V gene. The junction had 10 bases not matched to a gene; V was cut back by 7 bases and J by 5 bases. CDR3 loop: CASTPGGEIYGYTF. Written as DNA, the CDR3 is TGTGCCAGCACCCCAGGGGGGGAAATATATGGCTACACCTTC.

This clonotype was observed a few times. The J gene is TRBJ1-6, the V gene TRBV10-3, with TRBD1 matching 7 bases. V gave up 7 bases and J gave up 4 bases; unmatched junction bases: 4. CDR3 size: 14 residues. Germline V gene sequence: CDR1 ENHRY, CDR2 SYGVKD. CDR3 coding DNA: TGTGCCATCACCGCAGGGGGTTATAATTCACCCCTCCACTTT. This sequence encodes CAITAGGYNSPLHF.

This sequence joins TRBV10-3 and TRBJ1-5, with D perhaps matching TRBD1 (5 bases). The V gene lost 6 bases and the J gene lost 6 bases, with 15 bases spanning the gap. The CDR3 length is 14 residues. Germline-derived CDR1 and CDR2 are ENHRY and SYGVKD. As DNA, the CDR3 is TGTGCCATCAGAAGACAGAGAACGGGTCAGCCCCAGCATTTT. As protein: CAIRRQRTGQPQHF.

The gene calls are TRBV12-5 and TRBJ2-1; TRBD2 matches 10 bases. Looked up from germline, CDR1 is LGHNT and CDR2 is FRNRAP. V shed 6 bases, J shed 3 bases, and the junction held 17 bases outside the gene matches. The CDR3 consists of 19 residues. CDR3 sequence reads: CASGHLRQGRTSGYNEQFF. Written as DNA, the CDR3 is TGTGCTAGTGGCCACCTCCGACAGGGCAGGACTAGCGGCTACAATGAGCAGTTCTTC.

In its sample, this clonotype was seen a few times. The chain links TRBV20-1 to TRBJ2-7, with unresolved D. Trimming removed 7 bases at V and 2 bases at J, with 15 bases between. The CDR3 runs to 13 residues. CDR1 and CDR2 from the germline V gene are DFQATT and SNEGSKA (reference sequence). The CDR3 DNA follows: TGCAGTGTTGAGGCCTCCTCCGCCTACGAGCAGTACTTC. It translates to CSVEASSAYEQYF.

This clonotype was detected a few times. The chain is built from TRBV2 and TRBJ2-5; D remains ambiguous. Germline CDR1 SNHLY, CDR2 FYNNEI. V dropped 7 bases and J dropped 2 bases, with 14 bases sitting between them. The CDR3 has 14 amino acids. The CDR3 coding sequence is TGTGCCAGCAACGTGGGCGTCACGCAAGAGACCCAGTACTTC. This gives the protein CASNVGVTQETQYF. Filled out from reference TRBV2 and TRBJ2-5, the complete variable domain reads EPEVTQTPSHQVTQMGQEVILRCVPISNHLYFYWYRQILGQKVEFLVSFYNNEISEKSEIFDDQFSVERPDGSNFTLKIRSTKLEDSAMYFCASNVGVTQETQYFGPGTRLLVL.

This clonotype was observed a few times. The chain couples TRBV29-1 to TRBJ2-4, with 7 bases lining up with TRBD1. V trimming: 5 bases; J trimming: 6 bases; junction bases outside the gene matches: 16. This CDR3 region has 16 residues. Germline-derived CDR1 and CDR2 are SQVTM and ANQGSEA. CDR3 sequence: CSVSHFLVNRGNIQYF. For the CDR3, the DNA is TGCAGCGTTAGTCATTTTCTCGTTAACAGGGGAAACATTCAGTACTTC.

As for this clonotype: One end of the junction varies from germline; a read error may be responsible. V usage is TRBV4-1 and J usage is TRBJ2-1, with TRBD1 identical over 7 bases. This CDR3 has 16 residues. Germline lookup yields CDR1 MGHRA and CDR2 YSYEKL. Here the CDR3 DNA reads TGCGCCAGCAGCCGACAGGGAAGGAGCTCCTACGATGAGCAGTTCTTC. Translating it yields CASSRQGRSSYDEQFF.

Note on this clonotype: A much larger clone differs from this one at a single base, so this may be a read error. The chain has TRBV7-2 and TRBJ2-5; either TRBD1 or TRBD2 may fit D (5 bases each). Near its end, the DNA agrees better with TRBJ2-1, so the J call may be wrong. CDR1 is SGHTA and CDR2 is FQGNSA in the germline V gene. This CDR3 region has 13 residues. The CDR3, as DNA: TGTGCCAGCAGCGGGAGCGGACAAGAGACCCAGTTCTTC. Encoded protein: CASSGSGQETQFF.

V usage is TRBV6-5 and J usage is TRBJ2-1, with 10 bases matching TRBD2. After removal of 6 bases from V and 6 bases from J, the junction contained 5 bases not matched to a gene. Germline V gene sequence: CDR1 MNHEY, CDR2 SVGAGI. CDR3 length equals 14 residues. CDR3 sequence (DNA): TGTGCCAGCAGGAAAGCGGGAGGGGTCAATGAGCAGTTCTTC. Protein sequence: CASRKAGGVNEQFF.

This clonotype turned up a few times. The V and J genes are TRBV9 and TRBJ2-7, with 8 bases lining up with TRBD1. J was trimmed by 3 bases and V by 0 bases; bases with no gene match: 5. Germline loops: CDR1 SGDLS, CDR2 YYNGEE. This CDR3 region has 15 residues. The CDR3 bases are TGTGCCAGCAGCGTAGCTGGGGACAGGAACTACGAGCAGTACTTC. Residues: CASSVAGDRNYEQYF.